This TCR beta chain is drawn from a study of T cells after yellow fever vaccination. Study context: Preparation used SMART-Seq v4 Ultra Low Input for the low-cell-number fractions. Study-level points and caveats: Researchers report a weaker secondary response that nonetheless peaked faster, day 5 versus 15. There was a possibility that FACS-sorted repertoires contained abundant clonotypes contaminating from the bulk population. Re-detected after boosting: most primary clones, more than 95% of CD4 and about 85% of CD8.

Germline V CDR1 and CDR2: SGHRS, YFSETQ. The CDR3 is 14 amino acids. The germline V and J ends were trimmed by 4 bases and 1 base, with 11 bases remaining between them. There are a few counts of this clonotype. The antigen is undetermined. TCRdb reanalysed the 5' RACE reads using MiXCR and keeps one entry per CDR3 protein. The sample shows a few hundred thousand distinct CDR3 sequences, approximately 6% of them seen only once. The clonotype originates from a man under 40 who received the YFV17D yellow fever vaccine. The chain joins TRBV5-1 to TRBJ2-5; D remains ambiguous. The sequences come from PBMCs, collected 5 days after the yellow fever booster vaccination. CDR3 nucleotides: TGCGCCAGCAGCGTCGAGGTACCCCAAGAGACCCAGTACTTC. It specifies CASSVEVPQETQYF.